The 30 T cell receptor beta chains presented below share a single source sample, sequenced in a study of T cells in Graves' hyperthyroidism and ophthalmopathy. Template material for amplifying TCR beta CDR3 regions consisted of RNA transcripts. Primed by the HTBI set, a first-round RT-PCR was run on the TCR CDR3. From the multiplex PCR reads, TCRdb called clonotypes with MiXCR, one entry per CDR3 protein. The data show about 250,000 distinct CDR3 sequences, with roughly a quarter seen just once and roughly 32% held by the top ten. Specimen: blood. Source of these receptors: a woman aged 40 to 50 with Graves' ophthalmopathy.

This clonotype has a count of ten or more. The rearrangement uses TRBV28 and TRBJ2-2; TRBD1 agrees at 7 bases. The CDR3 has 14 residues. CDR1 MDHEN and CDR2 SYDVKM come from the germline V gene. Unmatched junction bases numbered 5, after V lost 10 bases and J lost 0 bases. The CDR3 DNA reads as TGTGCCACACGACAGGGAACGAACACCGGGGAGCTGTTTTTT. This translates into CATRQGTNTGELFF.

This clonotype was counted at least ten times. The chain has TRBV3-1 and TRBJ1-3; 7 bases are a match to TRBD1. V shed 4 bases, J shed 0 bases, and the junction held 3 bases outside the gene matches. In germline, CDR1 is LGHDT, CDR2 YNNKEL (reference sequence). CDR3 length: 15 amino acids. The CDR3 bases are TGTGCCAGCAGCCCGACAGGGTTCTCTGGAAACACCATATATTTT. It specifies CASSPTGFSGNTIYF.

This clonotype has a single count. This chain joins TRBV27 and TRBJ2-5, with TRBD1 matching 11 bases. The CDR3 loop spans 15 amino acids. V was pared by 4 bases and J by 3 bases, with 4 bases of the junction left unmatched. Germline V gives CDR1 MNHEY, CDR2 SMNVEV (reference sequence). CDR3 in amino acids: CASSYGTGGEETQYF. CDR3 nucleotide sequence: TGTGCCAGCAGTTACGGGACAGGGGGTGAAGAGACCCAGTACTTC.

This clonotype has ten or more counts. The V gene is TRBV15, the J gene TRBJ2-5; D not certain. The V end was cut by 1 base, the J end by 1 base, with 13 bases between. CDR3 length: 16 residues. The germline CDR1 and CDR2 sequences are LNHNV and YYDKDF (reference sequence). The CDR3 DNA follows: TGTGCCACCAGCAGAGTCCCACGGCCTAGCCAAGAGACCCAGTACTTC. The encoded protein is CATSRVPRPSQETQYF.

The chain is built from TRBV6-1 and TRBJ2-5; 12 bases fit TRBD1. Losses at the gene ends were 5 bases for V and 3 bases for J; bases not matched to a gene: 7. This CDR3 contains 16 residues. From germline, CDR1 is MNHNS and CDR2 SASEGT. The CDR3 loop reads CASSPGDRGQEETQYF. CDR3 bases: TGTGCCAGCAGTCCCGGGGACAGGGGGCAAGAAGAGACCCAGTACTTC.

The V and J genes are TRBV4-1 and TRBJ2-5; 10 bases fit TRBD1. There are 16 residues in the CDR3. The germline gives CDR1 MGHRA, CDR2 YSYEKL. The V segment lost 3 bases and the J segment 3 bases; nucleotides outside the gene matches: 7. The CDR3 spells CASSQEDRGQEETQYF. DNA of the CDR3: TGCGCCAGCAGCCAGGAAGACAGGGGGCAAGAAGAGACCCAGTACTTC.

This clonotype has ten or more counts. The rearrangement uses TRBV14 and TRBJ2-2; D gene uncertain. The CDR3 contains 14 residues. V shed 3 bases and J shed 1 base, with 6 bases lying between them. In germline, CDR1 is SGHDN, CDR2 FVKESK. CDR3 bases: TGTGCCAGCAGCCAGGCTAAGAACACCGGGGAGCTGTTTTTT. Protein sequence: CASSQAKNTGELFF.

This clonotype has a count of ten or more. CDR3 protein: CASSESVYGYTF. CDR3 nucleotides: TGTGCCAGCAGTGAATCGGTCTATGGCTACACCTTC. The rearrangement joins TRBV25-1 to TRBJ1-2; the D is unclear. CDR3 size: 12 residues. Trimming pared 1 base from V and 4 bases from J, leaving 4 bases between. Per germline, CDR1 MGHDK and CDR2 SYGVNS.

V gene TRBV6-2 or TRBV6-3 combines with J gene TRBJ1-1; D gene unclear. Trimming took 4 bases from V and 0 from J, leaving 3 bases between them. The CDR3 has 12 residues. CDR1 is MNHEY, CDR2 SVGEGT, per germline. The CDR3 DNA sequence: TGTGCCAGCAGTTGGATGAACACTGAAGCTTTCTTT. It yields the protein CASSWMNTEAFF.

This clonotype has at least ten counts. CDR3 DNA: TGTGCCAGTAACCCGGGGCACCGGTACTATGGCTACACCTTC. Amino acids: CASNPGHRYYGYTF. V usage is TRBV19 and J usage is TRBJ1-2; a possible D gene is TRBD1 (5 bases). Germline CDR1 LNHDA, CDR2 SQIVND (reference sequence). Between the trimmed V and J ends, which lost 7 bases and 3 bases, there was a span of 15 bases. The CDR3 contains 14 residues.

This clonotype was seen repeatedly, ten times or more. The rearrangement uses TRBV6-5 and TRBJ1-2, with D hard to call. V lost 0 bases and J lost 4, with 12 bases in between. Per the germline V gene, CDR1 is MNHEY and CDR2 is SVGAGI. This CDR3 has 15 residues. Written as DNA, the CDR3 is TGTGCCAGCAGTTACTCAAGGGCAGAAGCCTATGGCTACACCTTC. Translated: CASSYSRAEAYGYTF.

The chain is built from TRBV7-6 and TRBJ1-3; 9 nucleotides agree with TRBD1. This CDR3 has 16 amino acids. The germline CDR1 and CDR2 sequences are SGHVS and FNYEAQ. The ends lost 4 bases at V and 0 bases at J; junction bases unmatched: 4. The DNA for the CDR3 is TGTGCCAGCAGCTCACCGGGACAGGGCTCTGGAAACACCATATATTTT. It yields the protein CASSSPGQGSGNTIYF.

This clonotype occurred a few times. The J gene is TRBJ1-2, the V gene TRBV6-1; the D gene is possibly TRBD1 (5 bases). V was pared by 5 bases and J by 5 bases, with 12 bases between. Germline values: CDR1 MNHNS, CDR2 SASEGT. The CDR3 length is 13 residues. CDR3: CASSTGEGYGYTF. In DNA form, the CDR3 reads TGTGCCAGCAGTACCGGGGAGGGGTATGGCTACACCTTC.

This clonotype was observed at least ten times. This chain connects TRBV9 to TRBJ2-4, with D maybe TRBD1 (5 bases). The germline V gene encodes CDR1 SGDLS and CDR2 YYNGEE. V gave up 5 bases and J gave up 0 bases, with 9 bases separating them. The CDR3 contains 14 residues. The DNA of the CDR3 is TGTGCCAGCAGTACAAGGGGAGCCAAAAACATTCAGTACTTC. It encodes CASSTRGAKNIQYF.

Ten or more counts support this clonotype. This rearrangement joins TRBV6-2 or TRBV6-3 to TRBJ2-7; a possible D gene is TRBD1 (6 bases). V dropped 2 bases and J dropped 0 bases, with 8 bases sitting between them. Germline V CDR1 and CDR2: MNHEY, SVGEGT. This CDR3 is 14 amino acids long. This CDR3 reads CASSYQGSSYEQYF. CDR3 DNA sequence: TGTGCCAGCAGTTACCAGGGGAGCTCCTACGAGCAGTACTTC.

The rearrangement joins TRBV5-6 to TRBJ1-2; D uncertain. Trimming removed 2 bases at V and 6 bases at J, with 14 bases between. CDR3 length: 14 amino acids. Germline CDR1 and CDR2: SGHDT and YYEEEE. The CDR3 region is CASSLDPGYDGYTF. Written as DNA, the CDR3 is TGTGCCAGCAGCTTAGATCCCGGGTACGATGGCTACACCTTC. Full variable domain (remainder filled in from reference TRBV5-6 and TRBJ1-2): DAGVTQSPTHLIKTRGQQVTLRCSPKSGHDTVSWYQQALGQGPQFIFQYYEEEERQRGNFPDRFSGHQFPNYSSELNVNALLLGDSALYLCASSLDPGYDGYTFGSGTRLTVV.

This clonotype was seen repeatedly, ten times or more. The chain uses TRBV27 and TRBJ2-2; D might be TRBD2 (6 bases). Trimming stripped 3 bases from V and 4 bases from J, with 12 bases between. The V gene's germline CDR1 is MNHEY and CDR2 SMNVEV (reference sequence). CDR3 length equals 15 residues. The CDR3: CASSLDSGVTGELFF. The CDR3 nucleotides are TGTGCCAGCAGTTTGGATAGCGGTGTCACCGGGGAGCTGTTTTTT.

This clonotype has a handful of counts. The gene calls are TRBV18 and TRBJ2-2, with D hard to call. V lost 3 bases, J lost 4 bases, and 6 bases lay in between. The V gene's germline CDR1 is KGHSH and CDR2 LQKENI. The CDR3 extends over 13 amino acids. CDR3 residues: CASSPQITGELFF. The CDR3 region has the DNA TGTGCCAGCTCACCTCAGATCACCGGGGAGCTGTTTTTT.

The sample holds many counts of this clonotype. The rearrangement uses TRBV11-2 and TRBJ2-4; 11 bases line up with TRBD2. Germline assignment: CDR1 SGHAT and CDR2 FQNNGV. Trimming took 2 bases from V and 0 from J; bases not matched to a gene: 12. This CDR3 is 20 amino acids long. The CDR3 region is CASSLLAGTSGGLAKNIQYF. For the CDR3, the DNA is TGTGCCAGCAGCTTATTGGCGGGGACTAGCGGAGGTTTAGCCAAAAACATTCAGTACTTC.

This chain uses TRBV6-5 with TRBJ2-2, with TRBD2 identical over 10 bases. Germline CDR1 MNHEY, CDR2 SVGAGI. The CDR3 covers 15 residues. V lost 4 bases and J lost 3; bases outside the gene matches: 2. This CDR3 reads CASSLTSGYTGELFF. In DNA, the CDR3 is TGTGCCAGCAGTTTGACTAGCGGGTACACCGGGGAGCTGTTTTTT.

This clonotype was picked up many times. This rearrangement joins TRBV5-1 to TRBJ1-5, with TRBD1 matching 7 bases. CDR3 length equals 14 residues. The germline CDR1 and CDR2 sequences are SGHRS and YFSETQ. V dropped 0 bases and J dropped 7; count of bases not matched to a gene: 4. The CDR3 is CASSLEAGGQPQHF. In DNA form, the CDR3 reads TGCGCCAGCAGCTTGGAGGCAGGGGGACAGCCCCAGCATTTT.

This clonotype was picked up a small number of times. This may be a read error: a much more frequent sequence differs by one nucleotide. The gene calls are TRBV19 and TRBJ2-4; D is unclear. CDR1 is LNHDA, CDR2 SQIVND, per germline (reference sequence). The CDR3 has 14 residues. CDR3 loop: CASSAPDAKNIQNF. Here the CDR3 DNA reads TGTGCCAGTAGTGCACCAGACGCCAAAAACATTCAGAACTTC.

This clonotype has a count of ten or more. This chain links TRBV28 with TRBJ1-2; no clear D gene. Germline CDR1 MDHEN, CDR2 SYDVKM. The CDR3 totals 14 residues. Trimming shortened V by 1 base and J by 2 bases, and 8 bases separated the two germline ends. CDR3 nucleotides: TGTGCCAGCAGTTTATCTGGGAAGAACTATGGCTACACCTTC. Amino acid sequence: CASSLSGKNYGYTF.

The chain combines TRBV28 with TRBJ1-1; D might be TRBD1 (6 bases). Trimming pared 5 bases from V and 0 bases from J, leaving 10 bases between. The CDR3 spans 14 residues. Germline lookup yields CDR1 MDHEN and CDR2 SYDVKM. DNA for the CDR3: TGTGCCAGCAGTAACAGGGAGGTGAACACTGAAGCTTTCTTT. Translation gives CASSNREVNTEAFF.

The rearrangement joins TRBV29-1 to TRBJ1-5; perhaps TRBD1 as D (5 bases). The CDR3 length is 14 residues. Germline lookup yields CDR1 SQVTM and CDR2 ANQGSEA. V lost 4 bases to trimming and J lost 1 base, with 11 bases between them. The CDR3 loop reads CSVAQGRSNQPQHF. CDR3 coding DNA: TGCAGCGTTGCGCAGGGAAGAAGCAATCAGCCCCAGCATTTT.

This clonotype has a count of ten or more. The chain employs TRBV20-1 and TRBJ2-7; the match to TRBD2 covers 10 bases. The CDR3 loop spans 17 amino acids. J was trimmed by 7 bases and V by 0 bases; bases with no gene match: 15. CDR1 and CDR2 from the germline V gene are DFQATT and SNEGSKA (reference sequence). CDR3: CSARDPSAGGPAREQYF. The DNA for the CDR3 is TGCAGTGCTAGAGATCCCTCAGCGGGAGGGCCGGCGCGAGAGCAGTACTTC.

J is TRBJ2-7 and V is TRBV7-8; 7 bases map to TRBD1. This CDR3 has 14 residues. Germline lookup yields CDR1 SGHVS and CDR2 FQNEAQ. The trim removed 5 bases at V and 2 bases at J, leaving 6 bases unmatched. CDR3 sequence reads: CASSPTGATYEQYF. The DNA of the CDR3 is TGTGCCAGCAGCCCTACAGGGGCCACCTACGAGCAGTACTTC.

This clonotype was counted at least ten times. J is TRBJ2-2 and V is TRBV5-1, with TRBD2 matching over 9 bases. Germline V gene sequence: CDR1 SGHRS, CDR2 YFSETQ. After removal of 4 bases from V and 3 bases from J, the junction contained 10 bases not matched to a gene. This CDR3 comprises 17 residues. The CDR3 here is CASSHPRAGGDTGELFF. CDR3 in DNA: TGCGCCAGCAGCCACCCGCGAGCGGGAGGAGACACCGGGGAGCTGTTTTTT.

This clonotype was found many times. J is TRBJ2-7 and V is TRBV19; no reliable D call. The V end lost 3 bases, the J end lost 0 bases, and 9 bases lay between the germline ends. Germline assignment: CDR1 LNHDA and CDR2 SQIVND (reference sequence). The CDR3 contains 14 residues. The CDR3 nucleotides read TGTGCCAGTAGTATGAATGCGGCCTCCTACGAGCAGTACTTC. As protein: CASSMNAASYEQYF.

The chain joins TRBV15 to TRBJ2-7; 8 positions match TRBD2. Germline V gives CDR1 LNHNV, CDR2 YYDKDF (reference sequence). This CDR3 contains 15 residues. Unmatched junction bases numbered 4, after V lost 1 base and J lost 2 bases. The CDR3 region has the DNA TGTGCCACCAGCAGAGTGGTAGCGGGACCCTACGAGCAGTACTTC. It yields the protein CATSRVVAGPYEQYF.